The 31 T cell receptor beta chains presented below share a single source sample, sequenced in a study of blood T cell repertoires in COVID-19. The method was immunoSEQ multiplex PCR; TCRdb's version includes in-frame clones alone and lacks a portion of them. Seen here are about 340,000 clones, around 80% observed once, and the top ten hold roughly 3%. Source material: peripheral blood. The receptors were gathered from a man in his thirties or forties with active or convalescent COVID-19.

A few counts support this clone. V is TRBV18 and J is TRBJ1-6; D is ambiguous. V gave up 3 bases and J gave up 7 bases, with 16 bases separating them. Germline CDR1 reads KGHSH; CDR2 reads LQKENI. This CDR3 region has 16 residues. The CDR3 DNA reads as TGTGCCAGCTCACCGAGTCAAGTAGAGGGAAATTCACCCCTCCACTTT. This encodes CASSPSQVEGNSPLHF. The variable domain in full, completed from reference TRBV18 and TRBJ1-6, reads NAGVMQNPRHLVRRRGQEARLRCSPMKGHSHVYWYRQLPEEGLKFMVYLQKENIIDESGMPKERFSAEFPKEGPSILRIQQVVRGDSAAYFCASSPSQVEGNSPLHFGNGTRLTVT.

The chain recombines TRBV29-1 with TRBJ2-7, with D hard to call. The CDR3 runs 11 residues. Germline CDR1 and CDR2: SQVTM and ANQGSEA. The V end was cut by 4 bases, the J end by 3 bases, with 7 bases between. CDR3 in amino acids: CSVGERYEQYF. The CDR3 DNA follows: TGCAGCGTTGGCGAACGCTACGAGCAGTACTTC.

With regard to this clone: The same CDR3 is also encoded by other DNA sequences in this sample. The CDR3 coding sequence is TGTGCCAGCAGAACCCTCCGGGACAGCTACGAGCAGTACTTC. This codes for CASRTLRDSYEQYF. The chain employs TRBV27 and TRBJ2-7; 7 nucleotides agree with TRBD1. The CDR3 is made up of 14 amino acids. Unmatched junction bases numbered 8, after V lost 6 bases and J lost 3 bases. Germline loops: CDR1 MNHEY, CDR2 SMNVEV (reference sequence).

CDR3 sequence (DNA): TGTGCCAGCAGCCAAGATCTTGACGGACTAGCGCTAGGAAGCACAGATACGCAGTATTTT. It specifies CASSQDLDGLALGSTDTQYF. The V gene is TRBV3-1 (or the pseudogene TRBV3-2), the J gene TRBJ2-3, with TRBD2 matching 9 bases. Germline V lookup: CDR1 LGHDT, CDR2 YNNKEL (reference sequence). V shed 0 bases, J shed 0 bases, and the junction held 13 bases outside the gene matches. This CDR3 is 20 amino acids long.

This chain uses TRBV11-3 with TRBJ2-2; TRBD1 aligns across 8 bases. V lost 3 bases to trimming and J lost 4 bases; unmatched junction nucleotides: 1. The CDR3 length is 14 residues. CDR1 and CDR2 from the germline V gene are SGHNT and YENEEA. Written as DNA, the CDR3 is TGTGCCAGCAGCTTTACAGGGGGCACCGGGGAGCTGTTTTTT. This codes for CASSFTGGTGELFF.

V and J are TRBV30 and TRBJ1-2, with 7 bases identical to TRBD1. The V gene end was trimmed by 4 bases and the J gene end by 13 bases; junction bases not matched to a gene: 9. The length of the CDR3 is 11 residues. The germline V gene has CDR1 GTSNPN and CDR2 SVGIG (reference sequence). This CDR3 is CAWTKTGLSTF. CDR3 nucleotides: TGTGCCTGGACCAAGACAGGGTTATCCACCTTC.

This chain links TRBV20-1 with TRBJ2-5, with D hard to call. Trimming shortened V by 6 bases and J by 5 bases, and 10 bases separated the two germline ends. The CDR3 is made up of 11 amino acids. Germline V lookup: CDR1 DFQATT, CDR2 SNEGSKA (reference sequence). Here the CDR3 reads CSADTPETQYF. CDR3 nucleotides: TGCAGTGCAGACACCCCGGAGACCCAGTACTTC.

This clone was recorded only once. The chain links TRBV7-8 to TRBJ2-2; 8 bases line up with TRBD2. The junction had 6 bases not matched to a gene; V was cut back by 4 bases and J by 8 bases. Germline-derived CDR1 and CDR2 are SGHVS and FQNEAQ. This CDR3 region has 14 residues. The CDR3 region is CASSYREGKGELFF. CDR3 coding DNA: TGTGCCAGCAGCTATCGGGAGGGAAAAGGGGAGCTGTTTTTT.

The rearrangement joins TRBV19 to TRBJ1-1, with D perhaps TRBD1 (5 bases). Trimming took 6 bases from V and 0 from J, leaving 8 bases between them. Germline CDR1 LNHDA, CDR2 SQIVND (reference sequence). CDR3 length: 13 residues. This CDR3 reads CASRGGMNTEAFF. The CDR3 DNA reads TGTGCCAGTAGGGGGGGGATGAACACTGAAGCTTTCTTT.

V is TRBV7-8 and J is TRBJ2-1; TRBD2 aligns across 8 bases. The CDR3 spans 15 residues. V lost 2 bases to trimming and J lost 7 bases; unmatched junction nucleotides: 7. Germline CDR1 and CDR2: SGHVS and FQNEAQ. In nucleotides, the CDR3 is TGTGCCAGCAGCTTAATCGACGGGAGGGGGAATGAGCAGTTCTTC. Its translation: CASSLIDGRGNEQFF.

This clone was detected once. The V gene is TRBV5-6, the J gene TRBJ1-2, with 7 bases that match TRBD1. The CDR3 is 15 amino acids. Trimming cost V 1 base and J 4 bases; bases outside gene matches: 7. Per the germline V gene, CDR1 is SGHDT and CDR2 is YYEEEE. The CDR3 loop is CASSLQPQGGYGYTF. CDR3 sequence (DNA): TGTGCCAGCAGCTTGCAGCCGCAGGGGGGCTATGGCTACACCTTC.

There are a few counts of this clone. The chain joins TRBV7-9 to TRBJ1-4; no clear D. V was trimmed by 4 bases and J by 1 base, leaving 10 bases between them. This CDR3 has 15 amino acids. The V gene's germline CDR1 is SEHNR and CDR2 FQNEAQ (reference sequence). CDR3 sequence reads: CASSSEGGTNEKLFF. CDR3 in DNA: TGTGCCAGCAGCTCCGAGGGCGGAACTAATGAAAAACTGTTTTTT.

V is TRBV18 and J is TRBJ2-6, with 7 nucleotides matching TRBD2. There are 16 residues in the CDR3. Germline CDR1 is KGHSH and CDR2 is LQKENI. V gave up 6 bases and J gave up 1 base; unmatched junction bases: 6. The CDR3 protein is CASSPGRRSGANVLTF. As DNA, the CDR3 is TGTGCCAGCTCTCCCGGGAGGAGATCTGGGGCCAACGTCCTGACTTTC. Supplemented by reference TRBV18 and TRBJ2-6, the full variable domain reads NAGVMQNPRHLVRRRGQEARLRCSPMKGHSHVYWYRQLPEEGLKFMVYLQKENIIDESGMPKERFSAEFPKEGPSILRIQQVVRGDSAAYFCASSPGRRSGANVLTFGAGSRLTVL.

The V gene is TRBV7-2, the J gene TRBJ2-5, with 12 positions matching TRBD2. The CDR3 has 14 amino acids. Germline values: CDR1 SGHTA, CDR2 FQGNSA. The J segment lost 4 bases and the V segment lost 7 bases, leaving 4 bases of the junction unmatched. Here the CDR3 reads CASILGLAGETQYF. The DNA of the CDR3 is TGTGCCAGCATCCTGGGACTAGCGGGAGAGACCCAGTACTTC. The entire variable domain, with the rest obtained from reference TRBV7-2 and TRBJ2-5, is as follows: GAGVSQSPSNKVTEKGKDVELRCDPISGHTALYWYRQSLGQGLEFLIYFQGNSAPDKSGLPSDRFSAERTGGSVSTLTIQRTQQEDSAVYLCASILGLAGETQYFGPGTRLLVL.

This rearrangement joins TRBV25-1 to TRBJ2-5, with TRBD2 identical over 7 bases. This CDR3 is 14 amino acids long. Trimming at V came to 6 bases and at J to 2 bases, leaving 6 bases not matched to a gene. Germline CDR1 and CDR2: MGHDK and SYGVNS. The CDR3 region has the DNA TGTGCCAGCAGCCCGGGCGGGGGTCAAGAGACCCAGTACTTC. Protein sequence: CASSPGGGQETQYF.

The V gene is TRBV5-4, the J gene TRBJ2-2, with 7 bases matching TRBD1. The CDR3 covers 15 residues. With 0 bases clipped from V and 3 bases from J, the junction kept 2 bases outside the gene matches. The germline V gene encodes CDR1 SGHNT and CDR2 YYREEE (reference sequence). The CDR3 bases are TGTGCCAGCAGCTTGGGGGACAGAGACACCGGGGAGCTGTTTTTT. Protein product: CASSLGDRDTGELFF.

The chain joins TRBV6-5 to TRBJ1-4, with 7 positions matching TRBD1. CDR1 and CDR2 from the germline V gene are MNHEY and SVGAGI. CDR3 size: 14 residues. V lost 4 bases, J lost 7 bases, and 6 bases stayed unmatched. Written as DNA, the CDR3 is TGTGCCAGCAGTTTCGACAGGGACGGTGAAAAACTGTTTTTT. Translated, it gives CASSFDRDGEKLFF.

This clone was counted a few times. V usage is TRBV5-4 and J usage is TRBJ2-1; TRBD1 aligns across 7 bases. Trimming took 0 bases from V and 0 from J; bases not matched to a gene: 9. The V gene's germline CDR1 is SGHNT and CDR2 YYREEE (reference sequence). CDR3 size: 18 residues. The CDR3 protein is CASSLGFDRASSYNEQFF. In DNA, the CDR3 is TGTGCCAGCAGCTTGGGCTTTGACAGGGCGAGCTCCTACAATGAGCAGTTCTTC.

The chain recombines TRBV10-1 with TRBJ1-5; TRBD1 matches 7 bases. Trimming at V came to 10 bases and at J to 6 bases, leaving 9 bases not matched to a gene. This CDR3 has 13 residues. From germline, CDR1 is WNHNN and CDR2 SYGVQD (reference sequence). CDR3 in amino acids: CAISRGRSQPQHF. The CDR3 DNA sequence: TGCGCCATCTCTAGGGGGCGAAGTCAGCCCCAGCATTTT.

The gene calls are TRBV10-3 and TRBJ2-7; D call uncertain. The CDR3 spans 14 residues. Germline V lookup: CDR1 ENHRY, CDR2 SYGVKD. Trimming took off 0 bases at V and 3 bases at J, with 9 bases between the two ends. CDR3 residues: CAISESGGLYEQYF. In DNA, the CDR3 is TGTGCCATCAGTGAGTCCGGTGGGCTCTACGAGCAGTACTTC.

The chain combines TRBV7-9 with TRBJ2-3, with TRBD2 matching over 9 bases. The CDR3 runs 16 residues. Germline CDR1 and CDR2: SEHNR and FQNEAQ (reference sequence). J gave up 0 bases and V 1 base, and 2 bases lay outside the gene matches. The CDR3, as DNA: TGTGCCAGCAGCTTAGTTGGACTAGCGAGCACAGATACGCAGTATTTT. It yields the protein CASSLVGLASTDTQYF. The whole variable domain, filled in from reference TRBV7-9 and TRBJ2-3, reads DTGVSQNPRHKITKRGQNVTFRCDPISEHNRLYWYRQTLGQGPEFLTYFQNEAQLEKSRLLSDRFSAERPKGSFSTLEIQRTEQGDSAMYLCASSLVGLASTDTQYFGPGTRLTVL.

The chain recombines TRBV6-2 or TRBV6-3 with TRBJ1-1; TRBD1 aligns across 10 bases. This CDR3 spans 17 amino acids. Germline V gene lookup returns CDR1 MNHEY and CDR2 SVGEGT. J lost 0 bases, V lost 5 bases, and 9 bases had no gene match. The CDR3 loop is CASSPSRTGGMNTEAFF. CDR3 nucleotide sequence: TGTGCCAGCAGTCCATCCCGGACAGGGGGGATGAACACTGAAGCTTTCTTT.

The V call is TRBV10-3, the J call TRBJ1-3, with D unclear. Germline values: CDR1 ENHRY, CDR2 SYGVKD. V was pared by 0 bases and J by 3 bases, with 9 bases between. CDR3 length: 15 residues. The CDR3 DNA follows: TGTGCCATCAGTGAGTCGGCGGGGAGTGGAAACACCATATATTTT. Protein sequence: CAISESAGSGNTIYF.

This clone was counted a single time. The rearrangement joins TRBV14 to TRBJ1-3, with D perhaps matching TRBD1 (5 bases). The CDR3 has 16 residues. CDR1 is SGHDN, CDR2 FVKESK, per germline. V lost 4 bases to trimming and J lost 3 bases, with 16 bases between them. The CDR3 nucleotides read TGTGCCAGCAGCCTTTCCAGGGCCTTGAGTGGAAACACCATATATTTT. This codes for CASSLSRALSGNTIYF.

The rearrangement uses TRBV12-5 and TRBJ1-5; 9 nucleotides align to TRBD1. V was pared by 6 bases and J by 1 base, with 13 bases of the junction left unmatched. This CDR3 has 18 amino acids. Germline V gives CDR1 LGHNT, CDR2 FRNRAP. CDR3 nucleotides: TGTGCTAGTGGCCCCGCTGACAGGGGGGAAGAGAGCAATCAGCCCCAGCATTTT. Translating it yields CASGPADRGEESNQPQHF.

The genes are TRBV12-3 or TRBV12-4 and TRBJ1-5; 7 nucleotides agree with TRBD1. The V segment lost 6 bases and the J segment 8 bases; nucleotides outside the gene matches: 7. This CDR3 is built from 13 residues. Here the CDR3 DNA reads TGTGCCAGCAGCCTACAAACAGGGGAGCCCCAGCATTTT. Translated: CASSLQTGEPQHF.

The chain couples TRBV3-1 (or the pseudogene TRBV3-2) to TRBJ1-2; perhaps TRBD1 as D (5 bases). Germline CDR1 reads LGHDT; CDR2 reads YNNKEL (reference sequence). V shed 4 bases and J shed 3 bases, with 12 bases lying between them. The CDR3 is made up of 14 amino acids. The CDR3 is CASSPYAGDYGYTF. CDR3 nucleotide sequence: TGTGCCAGCAGCCCTTATGCGGGGGACTATGGCTACACCTTC.

The chain carries TRBV4-1 and TRBJ2-7, with D maybe TRBD1 (5 bases). The CDR3 is 12 amino acids. Germline CDR1 is MGHRA and CDR2 is YSYEKL. With 0 bases removed from V and 7 bases from J, the gap between germline ends came to 7 bases. The CDR3 DNA reads TGCGCCAGCAGCCAAGAAAGGGGAGAGCAGTACTTC. Its protein is CASSQERGEQYF.

The J gene is TRBJ2-3, the V gene TRBV28; D might be TRBD2 (5 bases). Germline-derived CDR1 and CDR2 are MDHEN and SYDVKM. V dropped 3 bases and J dropped 0 bases, with 13 bases sitting between them. The CDR3 contains 16 residues. The CDR3 DNA follows: TGTGCCAGCAGTTTTCTAACGGGAAAAAGCACAGATACGCAGTATTTT. Its translation is CASSFLTGKSTDTQYF.

V and J are TRBV21-1 and TRBJ2-7; TRBD1, the table's D call, was not compared with the DNA. TRBV21-1 is classified as a pseudogene. The CDR3 has 19 amino acids. The DNA of the CDR3 is TGTGCCAGCAGCAAAGAAGGGGGAATCGAGTCAGAAAACCTCTACGAGCAGTACTTC. Its translation is CASSKEGGIESENLYEQYF.

This chain uses TRBV9 with TRBJ2-1; D not resolved. Germline lookup yields CDR1 SGDLS and CDR2 YYNGEE. The V end was cut by 0 bases, the J end by 4 bases, with 8 bases between. The CDR3 has 14 amino acids. The CDR3 region is CASSVDGAYNEQFF. DNA for the CDR3: TGTGCCAGCAGCGTAGATGGAGCGTACAATGAGCAGTTCTTC.